In this sample, the clone carrying this T cell receptor beta chain turned up many times. A read error may account for a junction end that differs from germline. The sample is drawn from a study of T cells after yellow fever vaccination. Germline V lookup: CDR1 MNHNS, CDR2 SASEGT. This CDR3 is 14 amino acids long. MiXCR was run by TCRdb on the 5' RACE reads, yielding one entry per CDR3 protein. The table lists some 110,000 distinct CDR3 sequences, 7.2% of them singletons. The TCR sequence derives from a man younger than 35 who received the YFV17D yellow fever vaccine. This material consisted of CD4+ T cells sorted from PBMCs, taken 45 days after the first yellow fever vaccination. The chain employs TRBV6-1 and TRBJ2-1, with 10 bases fitting TRBD1. The CDR3 reads CASRPANAGTGVAF. The DNA for the CDR3 is TGTGCCAGCAGACCAGCTAATGCCGGGACAGGGGTTGCCTTC.